The rows below give T cell receptor beta chains drawn from one sample of a study of control samples from healthy donors and cancer patients. Using immunoSEQ multiplex PCR, the repertoire was profiled, and TCRdb retains in-frame clones only, with some absent. The data show 110,000 to 150,000 clones, roughly nine tenths seen once. The sequencing sample was made of blood. These receptors were obtained from a man younger than 40 in good health. Both conserved end residues are part of each CDR3. D genes are given only for firm matches. Expanded clones are given a class, and other clones once, few, many or no size at all.

d_gene: NA
j_gene: TRBJ2-1
abundance: NA
v_gene: TRBV21-1
CDR3aa: CASSPSGDSKFF
CDR3nt: TGTGCCAGCAGCCCCTCCGGCGACAGCAAATTCTTC

d_gene: NA
j_gene: TRBJ1-1
abundance: NA
v_gene: TRBV18
CDR3aa: CASSPSGGDTEAFF
CDR3nt: TGTGCCAGCTCACCCTCGGGCGGTGACACTGAAGCTTTCTTT

d_gene: NA
j_gene: TRBJ2-3
abundance: NA
v_gene: TRBV21-1
CDR3aa: CASSKGLDGDRISTDTQYF
CDR3nt: TGTGCCAGCAGCAAAGGGCTAGACGGGGACAGGATTAGCACAGATACGCAGTATTTT

d_gene: NA
j_gene: TRBJ2-7
abundance: NA
v_gene: TRBV19
CDR3aa: CASSIVGETSYEQYF
CDR3nt: TGTGCCAGTAGTATAGTTGGGGAAACCTCCTACGAGCAGTACTTC

d_gene: NA
j_gene: TRBJ2-2
abundance: NA
v_gene: TRBV2
CDR3aa: CASSEGRPNTGELFF
CDR3nt: TGTGCCAGCAGTGAAGGGAGACCAAACACCGGGGAGCTGTTTTTT

d_gene: TRBD2
j_gene: TRBJ2-1
abundance: NA
v_gene: TRBV3-1/TRBV3-2
CDR3aa: CASSQAVLAGRNEQFF
CDR3nt: TGTGCCAGCAGCCAAGCAGTACTAGCGGGGCGGAATGAGCAGTTCTTC

d_gene: NA
j_gene: TRBJ2-7
abundance: NA
v_gene: TRBV15
CDR3aa: CATSEQGFRREKDEQYF
CDR3nt: TGTGCCACCAGCGAGCAGGGGTTTCGGCGGGAGAAGGACGAGCAGTACTTC

d_gene: TRBD1
j_gene: TRBJ2-2
abundance: NA
v_gene: TRBV4-1
CDR3aa: CASSQDDRGVTGELFF
CDR3nt: TGCGCCAGCAGCCAAGATGACAGGGGGGTGACCGGGGAGCTGTTTTTT

d_gene: NA
j_gene: TRBJ2-2
abundance: NA
v_gene: TRBV6-2/TRBV6-3
CDR3aa: CASSYSPIGELFF
CDR3nt: TGTGCCAGCAGTTACTCCCCAATCGGGGAGCTGTTTTTT

d_gene: TRBD1
j_gene: TRBJ1-4
abundance: NA
v_gene: TRBV27
CDR3aa: CASSKTPRGLIEKLFF
CDR3nt: TGTGCCAGCAGCAAAACCCCCAGGGGGCTGATTGAAAAACTGTTTTTT

d_gene: NA
j_gene: TRBJ1-1
abundance: NA
v_gene: TRBV6-5
CDR3aa: CASSYGGTDYTEAFF
CDR3nt: TGTGCCAGCAGTTACGGTGGGACCGACTACACTGAAGCTTTCTTT

d_gene: TRBD1
j_gene: TRBJ2-5
abundance: NA
v_gene: TRBV5-6
CDR3aa: CASSLRSGTGAETQYF
CDR3nt: TGTGCCAGCAGCTTGAGGTCGGGGACAGGGGCAGAGACCCAGTACTTC

d_gene: NA
j_gene: TRBJ1-1
abundance: once
v_gene: TRBV5-1
CDR3aa: CASSLASGMNTEAFF
CDR3nt: TGCGCCAGCAGCTTGGCCTCAGGCATGAACACTGAAGCTTTCTTT

d_gene: TRBD2
j_gene: TRBJ2-5
abundance: NA
v_gene: TRBV11-2
CDR3aa: CASSFGLAGVPGETQYF
CDR3nt: TGTGCCAGCAGCTTCGGACTAGCGGGGGTCCCGGGGGAGACCCAGTACTTC

d_gene: TRBD1
j_gene: TRBJ1-3
abundance: NA
v_gene: TRBV7-3
CDR3aa: CASSQDRAAGNTIYF
CDR3nt: TGTGCCAGCAGTCAAGACAGGGCGGCGGGAAACACCATATATTTT

d_gene: NA
j_gene: TRBJ2-2
abundance: NA
v_gene: TRBV7-3
CDR3aa: CASSLQGLGNTGELFF
CDR3nt: TGTGCCAGCAGCCTTCAGGGACTCGGAAACACCGGGGAGCTGTTTTTT

d_gene: TRBD1
j_gene: TRBJ1-1
abundance: NA
v_gene: TRBV11-2
CDR3aa: CASSLLQGVMSTEAFF
CDR3nt: TGTGCCAGCAGCCTGTTACAGGGGGTTATGAGCACTGAAGCTTTCTTT

d_gene: TRBD2
j_gene: TRBJ2-3
abundance: NA
v_gene: TRBV7-3
CDR3aa: CASSPGLAGRADTQYF
CDR3nt: TGTGCCAGCAGCCCGGGACTAGCGGGGAGGGCAGATACGCAGTATTTT

d_gene: TRBD2
j_gene: TRBJ2-1
abundance: once
v_gene: TRBV9
CDR3aa: CASSVVEGLARNEQFF
CDR3nt: TGTGCCAGCAGCGTAGTTGAGGGACTAGCGCGAAATGAGCAGTTCTTC

d_gene: NA
j_gene: TRBJ1-5
abundance: NA
v_gene: TRBV18
CDR3aa: CASSPLQGSNQPQHF
CDR3nt: TGTGCCAGCTCACCTCTACAGGGTAGCAATCAGCCCCAGCATTTT

d_gene: NA
j_gene: TRBJ2-7
abundance: NA
v_gene: TRBV13
CDR3aa: CASLRGPGSYEQYF
CDR3nt: TGTGCCAGCCTTCGGGGGCCCGGATCCTACGAGCAGTACTTC

d_gene: NA
j_gene: TRBJ2-2
abundance: once
v_gene: TRBV19
CDR3aa: CASTRAATAGELFF
CDR3nt: TGTGCCAGTACTAGGGCCGCAACGGCCGGGGAGCTGTTTTTT

d_gene: NA
j_gene: TRBJ2-7
abundance: NA
v_gene: TRBV5-1
CDR3aa: CASSFSGNYEQYF
CDR3nt: TGCGCCAGCAGCTTTTCCGGGAACTACGAGCAGTACTTC

d_gene: NA
j_gene: TRBJ2-3
abundance: NA
v_gene: TRBV4-2
CDR3aa: CASSQVPSSADTQYF
CDR3nt: TGTGCCAGCAGCCAAGTACCTAGCTCCGCAGATACGCAGTATTTT

d_gene: TRBD1
j_gene: TRBJ2-2
abundance: NA
v_gene: TRBV9
CDR3aa: CASSVGTGVVGELFF
CDR3nt: TGTGCCAGCAGCGTAGGGACAGGGGTGGTCGGGGAGCTGTTTTTT

d_gene: NA
j_gene: TRBJ2-7
abundance: once
v_gene: TRBV21-1
CDR3aa: CASSTPGPLYEQYF
CDR3nt: TGTGCCAGCTCGACACCGGGACCGCTCTACGAGCAGTACTTC

d_gene: NA
j_gene: TRBJ1-4
abundance: few
v_gene: TRBV6-1
CDR3aa: CASSEASAEKLFF
CDR3nt: TGTGCCAGCAGTGAAGCAAGCGCTGAAAAACTGTTTTTT

d_gene: TRBD2
j_gene: TRBJ2-2
abundance: NA
v_gene: TRBV9
CDR3aa: CASSAGLAGGGAGELFF
CDR3nt: TGTGCCAGCAGCGCGGGACTAGCGGGAGGGGGGGCCGGGGAGCTGTTTTTT

d_gene: NA
j_gene: TRBJ2-5
abundance: NA
v_gene: TRBV2
CDR3aa: CASSERETQYF
CDR3nt: TGTGCCAGCAGTGAGCGAGAGACCCAGTACTTC

d_gene: NA
j_gene: TRBJ1-6
abundance: few
v_gene: TRBV7-2
CDR3aa: CASSLGDRTHSPLHF
CDR3nt: TGTGCCAGCAGCTTAGGAGACAGAACCCATTCACCCCTCCACTTT

d_gene: NA
j_gene: TRBJ2-1
abundance: NA
v_gene: TRBV2
CDR3aa: CASSEGGLDEQFF
CDR3nt: TGTGCCAGCAGCGAGGGGGGACTTGATGAGCAGTTCTTC

d_gene: NA
j_gene: TRBJ2-3
abundance: NA
v_gene: TRBV7-2
CDR3aa: CASSLDRASTDTQYF
CDR3nt: TGTGCCAGCAGTCTGGACCGTGCTAGCACAGATACGCAGTATTTT

d_gene: TRBD2
j_gene: TRBJ2-3
abundance: NA
v_gene: TRBV4-3
CDR3aa: CASSQDSLAGTSGTDTQYF
CDR3nt: TGCGCCAGCAGCCAAGATTCCCTAGCGGGGACCTCTGGCACAGATACGCAGTATTTT

d_gene: NA
j_gene: TRBJ1-2
abundance: NA
v_gene: TRBV21-1
CDR3aa: CASSKGQLGYTF
CDR3nt: TGTGCCAGCAGCAAAGGACAGTTAGGCTACACCTTC

d_gene: NA
j_gene: TRBJ1-2
abundance: NA
v_gene: TRBV7-3
CDR3aa: CASSHGDPNYGYTF
CDR3nt: TGTGCCAGCAGCCATGGGGATCCGAACTATGGCTACACCTTC

d_gene: NA
j_gene: TRBJ1-1
abundance: NA
v_gene: TRBV10-3
CDR3aa: CAISEIGKHEEAFF
CDR3nt: TGTGCCATCAGTGAAATTGGGAAACACGAGGAAGCTTTCTTT

d_gene: NA
j_gene: TRBJ1-3
abundance: NA
v_gene: TRBV4-3
CDR3aa: CASSPKGSVLENTIYF
CDR3nt: TGCGCCAGCAGCCCTAAAGGGTCGGTCCTGGAAAACACCATATATTTT

d_gene: TRBD2
j_gene: TRBJ2-3
abundance: NA
v_gene: TRBV5-4
CDR3aa: CASSQGRGATDTQYF
CDR3nt: TGTGCCAGCAGCCAGGGGCGGGGGGCAACAGATACGCAGTATTTT

d_gene: NA
j_gene: TRBJ2-2
abundance: NA
v_gene: TRBV5-1
CDR3aa: CASWKNTGELFF
CDR3nt: TGCGCCAGCTGGAAGAACACCGGGGAGCTGTTTTTT

d_gene: TRBD2
j_gene: TRBJ2-5
abundance: once
v_gene: TRBV11-1
CDR3aa: CASSLGLADETQYF
CDR3nt: TGTGCCAGCAGCTTAGGGCTAGCGGATGAGACCCAGTACTTC

d_gene: NA
j_gene: TRBJ1-1
abundance: NA
v_gene: TRBV5-1
CDR3aa: CASSPRGVTEAFF
CDR3nt: TGCGCCAGCAGCCCAAGGGGGGTTACTGAAGCTTTCTTT

d_gene: NA
j_gene: TRBJ2-5
abundance: few
v_gene: TRBV5-4
CDR3aa: CASSLESETQYF
CDR3nt: TGTGCCAGCAGCTTGGAGTCAGAGACCCAGTACTTC

d_gene: NA
j_gene: TRBJ2-5
abundance: NA
v_gene: TRBV18
CDR3aa: CASSPTRQDRIKETQYF
CDR3nt: TGTGCCAGCTCACCAACACGCCAAGACAGGATAAAGGAGACCCAGTACTTC

d_gene: NA
j_gene: TRBJ2-7
abundance: NA
v_gene: TRBV9
CDR3aa: CASSGTGTPPGEQYF
CDR3nt: TGTGCCAGCAGCGGAACCGGGACTCCCCCAGGCGAGCAGTACTTC

d_gene: NA
j_gene: TRBJ1-6
abundance: NA
v_gene: TRBV6-5
CDR3aa: CATVLNSYNSPLHF
CDR3nt: TGTGCCACGGTACTCAACTCCTATAATTCACCCCTCCACTTT

d_gene: TRBD2
j_gene: TRBJ2-2
abundance: NA
v_gene: TRBV4-2
CDR3aa: CASSQEPAGRNTGELFF
CDR3nt: TGTGCCAGCAGCCAAGAACCAGCGGGGAGAAACACCGGGGAGCTGTTTTTT

d_gene: NA
j_gene: TRBJ1-5
abundance: NA
v_gene: TRBV27
CDR3aa: CASSFFGGVGQPQHF
CDR3nt: TGTGCCAGCAGTTTTTTTGGGGGGGTCGGTCAGCCCCAGCATTTT

d_gene: TRBD1
j_gene: TRBJ1-4
abundance: NA
v_gene: TRBV6-5
CDR3aa: CASRRQGAGEKLFF
CDR3nt: TGTGCCAGCAGAAGACAGGGGGCAGGGGAAAAACTGTTTTTT

d_gene: TRBD1
j_gene: TRBJ2-2
abundance: NA
v_gene: TRBV24-1
CDR3aa: CATMGQGNTGELFF
CDR3nt: TGTGCCACCATGGGACAGGGGAACACCGGGGAGCTGTTTTTT

d_gene: NA
j_gene: TRBJ2-7
abundance: NA
v_gene: TRBV3-1/TRBV3-2
CDR3aa: CASSQDVFYEQYF
CDR3nt: TGTGCCAGCAGCCAAGACGTCTTTTACGAGCAGTACTTC

d_gene: TRBD1
j_gene: TRBJ1-5
abundance: NA
v_gene: TRBV5-6
CDR3aa: CASSPMTGANQPQHF
CDR3nt: TGTGCCAGCAGCCCGATGACAGGGGCCAATCAGCCCCAGCATTTT